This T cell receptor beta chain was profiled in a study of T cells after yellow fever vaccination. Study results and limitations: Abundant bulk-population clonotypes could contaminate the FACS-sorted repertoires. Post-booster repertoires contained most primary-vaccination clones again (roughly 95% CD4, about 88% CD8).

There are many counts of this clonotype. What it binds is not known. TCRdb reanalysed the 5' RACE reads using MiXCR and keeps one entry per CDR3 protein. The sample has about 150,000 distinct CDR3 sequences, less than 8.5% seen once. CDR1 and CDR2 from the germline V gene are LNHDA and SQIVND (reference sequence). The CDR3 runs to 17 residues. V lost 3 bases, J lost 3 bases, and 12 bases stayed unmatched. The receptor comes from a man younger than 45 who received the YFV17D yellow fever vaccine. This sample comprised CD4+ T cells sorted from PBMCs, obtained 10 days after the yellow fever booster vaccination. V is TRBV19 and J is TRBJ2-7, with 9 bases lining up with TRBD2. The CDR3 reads CASSMTLRETSGYEQYF. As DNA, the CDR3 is TGTGCCAGTAGTATGACGTTGAGGGAGACTAGCGGCTACGAGCAGTACTTC.